A selection of T cell receptor beta chains follows, all from one sample in a study of cytomegalovirus exposure and HLA in healthy donors. The protocol was immunoSEQ multiplex PCR, while the TCRdb copy is restricted to in-frame clones and leaves out a portion. The sample lists around 180,000 clones, 80% to 90% occurring once. The sequenced material came from PBMCs. The receptors stem from a male donor in good health and CMV-seronegative. CDR3s include the opening cysteine and the closing phenylalanine or tryptophan. The D gene is left open where the match is weak. Rows may omit the clone size; those that give it use once, few, many or a size class.

V gene	J gene	D gene	clone size	CDR3 DNA	CDR3 protein
TRBV11-2	TRBJ1-1	.	.	TGTGCCAGCAGGCAACTAGTAAGGCCAGGAGGCACTGAAGCTTTCTTT	CASRQLVRPGGTEAFF
TRBV11-1	TRBJ2-1	TRBD2	.	TGTGCCAGCAGCTCCCGGACTAGCGGGCGGGGGAGGAACAATGAGCAGTTCTTC	CASSSRTSGRGRNNEQFF
TRBV19	TRBJ1-1	.	.	TGTGCCAGTAGTATCGGCGGGGGGCCAACTGAAGCTTTCTTT	CASSIGGGPTEAFF
TRBV7-9	TRBJ2-7	TRBD2	.	TGTGCCAGCAGCCCCTTTAGGACTAGCGTTTCCTACGAGCAGTACTTC	CASSPFRTSVSYEQYF
TRBV18	TRBJ2-7	TRBD2	few	TGTGCCAGCTCAAAGACTAGCGGATTATCCTACGAGCAGTACTTC	CASSKTSGLSYEQYF
TRBV6-5	TRBJ1-6	.	.	TGTGCCAGCAGTTGGGGGGGATCGGATTCACCCCTCCACTTT	CASSWGGSDSPLHF
TRBV4-3	TRBJ2-7	.	.	TGCGCCAGCAGCCAAGCTAGCCTCCGTGGCTACGAGCAGTACTTC	CASSQASLRGYEQYF
TRBV19	TRBJ1-3	.	.	TGTGCCAGTAGTACCCGAGGGTACTCTGGAAACACCATATATTTT	CASSTRGYSGNTIYF
TRBV9	TRBJ2-7	TRBD1	.	TGTGCCAGCAGCGTAGGGGACAGGGGTACCTACGAGCAGTACTTC	CASSVGDRGTYEQYF
TRBV7-3	TRBJ2-1	.	.	TGTGCCAGCAGCACCAGCGAGAGCTCCTACAATGAGCAGTTCTTC	CASSTSESSYNEQFF
TRBV7-9	TRBJ2-7	.	.	TGTGCCAGCAGCTTCAACACCTACGAGCAGTACTTC	CASSFNTYEQYF
TRBV7-2	TRBJ2-3	TRBD2	.	TGTGCCAGCAGCCCGCCGGCGGGAGCCCCAGATACGCAGTATTTT	CASSPPAGAPDTQYF
TRBV5-1	TRBJ2-7	TRBD2	.	TGCGCCAGCAGCTCCGGGACTAGCGGGACTAGGTCCTACGAGCAGTACTTC	CASSSGTSGTRSYEQYF
TRBV9	TRBJ2-7	.	.	TGTGCCAGCAGCGTGGGTCTAGGATACGAGCAGTACTTC	CASSVGLGYEQYF
TRBV19	TRBJ2-5	TRBD2	.	TGTGCCAGTAGTCTAGCGGGAGGGCCGCGCCAAGAGACCCAGTACTTC	CASSLAGGPRQETQYF
TRBV6-5	TRBJ2-3	.	.	TGTGCCAGCAGCCGGGCGGGATTCACAGATACGCAGTATTTT	CASSRAGFTDTQYF
TRBV4-3	TRBJ2-1	TRBD1	few	TGCGCCAGCAGCCTACGGGACAGGGACGGGGAGCAGTTCTTC	CASSLRDRDGEQFF
TRBV7-6	TRBJ2-2	TRBD1	.	TGTGCCAGCAGCTCCGGGACAGGCAACACCGGGGAGCTGTTTTTT	CASSSGTGNTGELFF
TRBV7-6	TRBJ2-5	TRBD2	.	TGTGCCAGCAGCTTACTGGCGGGAGTCCAAGAGACCCAGTACTTC	CASSLLAGVQETQYF
TRBV27	TRBJ2-7	TRBD1	.	TGTGCCAGCAGTTTGACAGGGGATAGCGAGCAGTACTTC	CASSLTGDSEQYF
TRBV6-5	TRBJ1-5	.	.	TGTGCCAGCAGTCCGGCCTGGACAGCCGATCAGCCCCAGCATTTT	CASSPAWTADQPQHF
TRBV10-3	TRBJ2-5	TRBD1	once	TGTGCCATCAGCGGGACAGGGGGCGCGGAGACCCAGTACTTC	CAISGTGGAETQYF
TRBV30	TRBJ1-1	TRBD1	.	TGTGCCTGGAGTGGGTCAGGGGGTCATAACACTGAAGCTTTCTTT	CAWSGSGGHNTEAFF
TRBV19	TRBJ2-7	TRBD2	.	TGTGCCAGTAGGAGGACTAGCGGGAGGGATGGGGGCGAGCAGTACTTC	CASRRTSGRDGGEQYF
TRBV7-9	TRBJ2-1	TRBD1	.	TGTGCCAGCAGCCCGACCGGGACAGGGGACAATGAGCAGTTCTTC	CASSPTGTGDNEQFF
TRBV19	TRBJ1-5	.	.	TGTGCCAGTAGTATAGGTCGGATGGGCTTTCAGCCCCAGCATTTT	CASSIGRMGFQPQHF
TRBV27	TRBJ1-1	.	.	TGTGCCAGCAGTTCACAGGTGGGTGGCGCTTTCTTT	CASSSQVGGAFF